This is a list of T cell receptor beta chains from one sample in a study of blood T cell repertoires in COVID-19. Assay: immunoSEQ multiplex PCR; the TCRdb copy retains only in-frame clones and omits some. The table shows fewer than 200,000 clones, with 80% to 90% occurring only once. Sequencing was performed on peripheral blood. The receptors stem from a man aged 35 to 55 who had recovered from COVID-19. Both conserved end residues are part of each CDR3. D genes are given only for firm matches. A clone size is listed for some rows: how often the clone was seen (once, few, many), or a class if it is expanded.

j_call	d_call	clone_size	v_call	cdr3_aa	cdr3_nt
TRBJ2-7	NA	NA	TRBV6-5	CASGGNPLYEQYF	TGTGCCAGCGGAGGGAACCCTCTCTACGAGCAGTACTTC
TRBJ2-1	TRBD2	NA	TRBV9	CASSVGSWASGSRYNEQFF	TGTGCCAGCAGCGTAGGAAGTTGGGCTAGCGGGAGTAGGTACAATGAGCAGTTCTTC
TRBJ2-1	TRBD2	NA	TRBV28	CASSRTSVVRNEQFF	TGTGCCAGCAGCAGGACTAGCGTTGTGAGGAATGAGCAGTTCTTC
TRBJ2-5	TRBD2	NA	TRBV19	CASSMGLASETQYF	TGTGCCAGTAGTATGGGACTAGCGTCAGAGACCCAGTACTTC
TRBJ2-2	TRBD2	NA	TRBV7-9	CASSLMSGGATGELFF	TGTGCCAGCAGCTTAATGAGCGGGGGGGCTACCGGGGAGCTGTTTTTT
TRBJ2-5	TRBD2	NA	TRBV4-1	CASSQSSGRKETQYF	TGCGCCAGCAGCCAATCGAGCGGGAGAAAAGAGACCCAGTACTTC
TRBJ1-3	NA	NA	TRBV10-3	CAISEQGSGNTIYF	TGTGCCATCAGTGAGCAGGGTTCTGGAAACACCATATATTTT
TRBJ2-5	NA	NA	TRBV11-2	CASSPPGKETQYF	TGTGCCAGCAGCCCCCCCGGGAAGGAGACCCAGTACTTC
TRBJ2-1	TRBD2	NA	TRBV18	CASSFEVAGYNEQFF	TGTGCCAGCTCATTTGAGGTAGCGGGATACAATGAGCAGTTCTTC
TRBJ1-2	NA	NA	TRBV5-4	CASAIRNSLNYGYTF	TGTGCCAGTGCGATAAGGAACAGCCTTAACTATGGCTACACCTTC
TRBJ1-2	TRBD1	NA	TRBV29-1	CSVDPGQGHGYTF	TGCAGCGTTGACCCGGGACAGGGGCATGGCTACACCTTC
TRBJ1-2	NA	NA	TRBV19	CASCIQGACGYTF	TGTGCCAGTTGCATACAGGGCGCTTGTGGCTACACCTTC
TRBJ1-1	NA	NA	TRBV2	CASSDSLMVTEAFF	TGTGCCAGCAGTGATAGCCTGATGGTTACTGAAGCTTTCTTT
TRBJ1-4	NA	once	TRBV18	CASSPVRGGANEKLFF	TGTGCCAGCTCACCGGTTCGGGGGGGCGCAAATGAAAAACTGTTTTTT
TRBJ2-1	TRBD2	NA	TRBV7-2	CASSLEGGLAGVQFF	TGTGCCAGCAGCTTGGAGGGGGGCTTAGCGGGAGTGCAGTTCTTC
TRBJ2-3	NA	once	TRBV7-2	CASSRGYDQGRDTQYF	TGTGCCAGCAGCCGCGGATATGACCAGGGGCGGGATACGCAGTATTTT
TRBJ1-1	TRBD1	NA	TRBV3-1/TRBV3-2	CASSQGTGVNTEAFF	TGTGCCAGCAGCCAAGGGACAGGCGTCAACACTGAAGCTTTCTTT
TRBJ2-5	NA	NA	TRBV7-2	CASSFAAEGLWETQYF	TGTGCCAGCAGCTTCGCGGCAGAGGGATTATGGGAGACCCAGTACTTC
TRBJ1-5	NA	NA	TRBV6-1	CASSERPGYSNQPQHF	TGTGCCAGCAGTGAGAGGCCCGGTTATAGCAATCAGCCCCAGCATTTT
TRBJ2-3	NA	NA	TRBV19	CASSIQDTDTQYF	TGTGCCAGTAGTATACAGGACACAGATACGCAGTATTTT
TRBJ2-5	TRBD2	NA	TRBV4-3	CASSPSSAGGQETQYF	TGCGCCAGCAGCCCCTCTTCAGCGGGGGGGCAAGAGACCCAGTACTTC
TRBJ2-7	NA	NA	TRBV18	CASSEQGQLTYEQYF	TGTGCCAGCTCAGAGCAGGGGCAACTAACCTACGAGCAGTACTTC
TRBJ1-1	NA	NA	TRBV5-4	CASSLLQGNTEAFF	TGTGCCAGCAGCTTGTTACAGGGGAACACTGAAGCTTTCTTT
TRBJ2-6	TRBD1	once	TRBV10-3	CAITAGGTGATGANVLTF	TGTGCCATCACAGCAGGGGGGACAGGGGCCACTGGGGCCAACGTCCTGACTTTC
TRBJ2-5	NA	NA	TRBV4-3	CASSAGSGETQYF	TGCGCCAGCAGCGCGGGGTCGGGAGAGACCCAGTACTTC
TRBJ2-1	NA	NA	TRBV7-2	CASSPHLVAPRSSYNEQFF	TGTGCCAGCAGCCCACACCTAGTCGCTCCGAGGAGCTCCTACAATGAGCAGTTCTTC
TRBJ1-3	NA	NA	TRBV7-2	CASSPGTGNTIYF	TGTGCCAGCAGCCCGGGAACCGGAAACACCATATATTTT
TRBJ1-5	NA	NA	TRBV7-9	CASSPTGNNQPQHF	TGTGCCAGCAGCCCGACAGGAAACAATCAGCCCCAGCATTTT
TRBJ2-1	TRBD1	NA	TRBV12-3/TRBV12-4	CASTQQGVGEQFF	TGTGCCAGCACCCAACAGGGGGTTGGTGAGCAGTTCTTC
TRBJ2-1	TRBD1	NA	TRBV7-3	CASSFGDRNNEQFF	TGTGCCAGCAGCTTTGGGGACAGAAACAATGAGCAGTTCTTC
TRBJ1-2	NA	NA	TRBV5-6	CASSRQPYGYTF	TGTGCCAGCAGCCGACAGCCCTATGGCTACACCTTC
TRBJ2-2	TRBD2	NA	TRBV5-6	CASTILGGREAITGELFF	TGTGCCAGCACCATTTTGGGCGGGCGGGAGGCCATCACCGGGGAGCTGTTTTTT
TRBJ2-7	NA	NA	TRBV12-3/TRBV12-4	CASSLNRFYEQYF	TGTGCCAGCAGTTTAAACAGGTTCTACGAGCAGTACTTC
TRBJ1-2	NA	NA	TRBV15	CATSSPGVRISAGYTF	TGTGCCACCAGCAGTCCCGGGGTCAGGATTTCGGCTGGCTACACCTTC
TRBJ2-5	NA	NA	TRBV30	CAWSRRGVQETQYF	TGTGCCTGGAGCCGGAGGGGTGTCCAAGAGACCCAGTACTTC
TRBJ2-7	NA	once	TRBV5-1	CASRPGNRALVEQYF	TGCGCCAGCAGACCCGGCAACAGGGCACTGGTTGAGCAGTACTTC
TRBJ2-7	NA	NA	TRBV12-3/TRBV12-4	CASKRRGDYEQYF	TGTGCCAGCAAAAGGAGGGGAGACTACGAGCAGTACTTC
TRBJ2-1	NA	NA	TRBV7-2	CASSFPLNEQFF	TGTGCCAGCAGCTTCCCCTTAAATGAGCAGTTCTTC
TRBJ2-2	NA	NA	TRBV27	CASKTVNTGELFF	TGTGCCAGCAAAACAGTGAACACCGGGGAGCTGTTTTTT
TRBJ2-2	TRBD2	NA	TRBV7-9	CASSSRLAGGTGELFF	TGTGCCAGCAGCTCCCGACTAGCGGGAGGGACCGGGGAGCTGTTTTTT
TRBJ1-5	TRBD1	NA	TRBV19	CASSFGTVSNQPQHF	TGTGCCAGTAGTTTTGGGACAGTTAGCAATCAGCCCCAGCATTTT
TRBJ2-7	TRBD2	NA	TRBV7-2	CASSSSGGGYEQYF	TGTGCCAGCAGCTCTAGCGGGGGGGGTTACGAGCAGTACTTC
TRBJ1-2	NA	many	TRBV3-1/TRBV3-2	CASSHSKIQRRGYTF	TGTGCCAGCAGCCATTCGAAGATTCAGAGGAGGGGCTACACCTTC
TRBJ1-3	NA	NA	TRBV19	CASSTVDSLSGNTIYF	TGTGCCAGTAGTACCGTCGACAGCCTCTCTGGAAACACCATATATTTT
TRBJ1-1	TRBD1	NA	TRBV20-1	CSASDTDREVTEAFF	TGCAGTGCTAGTGACACGGACAGGGAAGTCACTGAAGCTTTCTTT
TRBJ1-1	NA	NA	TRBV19	CASSWEGINTEAFF	TGTGCCAGTAGTTGGGAGGGAATAAACACTGAAGCTTTCTTT
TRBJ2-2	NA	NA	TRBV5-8	CASSLAWAGMNTGELFF	TGTGCCAGCAGCTTGGCCTGGGCAGGGATGAACACCGGGGAGCTGTTTTTT
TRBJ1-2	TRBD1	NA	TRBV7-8	CASSLDYRGEANYGYTF	TGTGCCAGCAGCTTAGATTACAGGGGCGAAGCTAACTATGGCTACACCTTC
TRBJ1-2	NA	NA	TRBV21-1	CASSKVRVKGESYGYTF	TGTGCCAGCAGCAAAGTTCGCGTTAAGGGGGAAAGCTATGGCTACACCTTC
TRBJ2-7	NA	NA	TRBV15	CATSSGHVTYEQYF	TGTGCCACCAGCTCGGGACACGTAACCTACGAGCAGTACTTC
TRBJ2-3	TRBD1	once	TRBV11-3	CASGRDSVILTDTQYF	TGTGCCAGCGGCCGGGACAGTGTAATTCTCACAGATACGCAGTATTTT
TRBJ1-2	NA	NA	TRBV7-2	CASSLDYNNYGYTF	TGTGCCAGCAGCTTAGACTACAATAACTATGGCTACACCTTC
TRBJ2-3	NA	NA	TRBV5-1	CASSLALDTQYF	TGCGCCAGCAGCTTGGCTTTAGATACGCAGTATTTT
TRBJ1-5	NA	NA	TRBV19	CASNRVHDSNQPQHF	TGTGCCAGTAACAGGGTTCACGATAGCAATCAGCCCCAGCATTTT
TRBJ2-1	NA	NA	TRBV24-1	CATSRGNNEQFF	TGTGCCACCAGTAGGGGCAACAATGAGCAGTTCTTC
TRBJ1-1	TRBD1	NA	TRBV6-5	CASSLGQGAAFF	TGTGCCAGCAGCCTAGGACAGGGGGCTGCTTTCTTT